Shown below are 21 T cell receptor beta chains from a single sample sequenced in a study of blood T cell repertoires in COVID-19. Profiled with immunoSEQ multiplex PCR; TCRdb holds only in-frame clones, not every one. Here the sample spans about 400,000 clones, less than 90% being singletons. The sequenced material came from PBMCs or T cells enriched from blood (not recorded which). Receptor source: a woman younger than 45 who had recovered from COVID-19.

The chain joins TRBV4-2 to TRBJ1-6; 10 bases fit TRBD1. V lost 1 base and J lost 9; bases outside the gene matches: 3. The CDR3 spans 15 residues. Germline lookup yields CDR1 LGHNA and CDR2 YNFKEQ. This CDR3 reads CASSQGQGALSPLHF. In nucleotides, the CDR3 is TGTGCCAGCAGCCAAGGACAGGGGGCGCTTTCACCCCTCCACTTT.

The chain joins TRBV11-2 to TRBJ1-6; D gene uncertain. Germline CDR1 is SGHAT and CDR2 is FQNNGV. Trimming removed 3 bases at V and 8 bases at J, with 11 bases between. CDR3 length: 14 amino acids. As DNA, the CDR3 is TGTGCCAGCAGCTTGTCCAGCGGGGATTCACCCCTCCACTTT. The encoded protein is CASSLSSGDSPLHF. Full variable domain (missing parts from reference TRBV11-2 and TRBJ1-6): EAGVAQSPRYKIIEKRQSVAFWCNPISGHATLYWYQQILGQGPKLLIQFQNNGVVDDSQLPKDRFSAERLKGVDSTLKIQPAKLEDSAVYLCASSLSSGDSPLHFGNGTRLTVT.

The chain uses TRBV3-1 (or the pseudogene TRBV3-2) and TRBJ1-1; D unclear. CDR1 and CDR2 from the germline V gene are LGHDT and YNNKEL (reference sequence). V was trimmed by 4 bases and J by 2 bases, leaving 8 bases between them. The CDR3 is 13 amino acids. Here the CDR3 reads CASSPSKNTEAFF. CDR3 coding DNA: TGTGCCAGCAGCCCCAGTAAAAACACTGAAGCTTTCTTT.

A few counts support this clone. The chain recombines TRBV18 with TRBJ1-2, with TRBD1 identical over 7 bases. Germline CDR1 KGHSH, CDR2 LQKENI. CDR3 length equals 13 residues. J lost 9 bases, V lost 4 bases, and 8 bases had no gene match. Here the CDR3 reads CASSRTTGLSYTF. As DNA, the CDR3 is TGTGCCAGCTCACGGACGACAGGGTTGAGCTACACCTTC.

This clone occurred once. DNA of the CDR3: TGTGCCAGCAGCGTAGCCACTCCGGGAGCGGGAGTTTACAATGAGCAGTTCTTC. Encoded protein: CASSVATPGAGVYNEQFF. The V and J genes are TRBV9 and TRBJ2-1, with TRBD2 matching over 8 bases. The J segment lost 4 bases and the V segment lost 0 bases, leaving 12 bases of the junction unmatched. The CDR3 consists of 18 residues. In germline, CDR1 is SGDLS, CDR2 YYNGEE.

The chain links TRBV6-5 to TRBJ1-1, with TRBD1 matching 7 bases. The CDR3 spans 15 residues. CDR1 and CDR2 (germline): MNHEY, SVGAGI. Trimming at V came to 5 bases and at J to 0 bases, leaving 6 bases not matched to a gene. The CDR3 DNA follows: TGTGCCAGCAGTAATCGACAGGGCATGAACACTGAAGCTTTCTTT. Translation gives CASSNRQGMNTEAFF.

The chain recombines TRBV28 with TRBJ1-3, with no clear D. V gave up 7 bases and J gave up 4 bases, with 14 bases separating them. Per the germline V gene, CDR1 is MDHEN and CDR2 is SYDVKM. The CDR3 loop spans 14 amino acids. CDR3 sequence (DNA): TGTGCCAGCAATCTGAACAGCAGAGGAAACACCATATATTTT. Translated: CASNLNSRGNTIYF. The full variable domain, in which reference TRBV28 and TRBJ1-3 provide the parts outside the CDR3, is DVKVTQSSRYLVKRTGEKVFLECVQDMDHENMFWYRQDPGLGLRLIYFSYDVKMKEKGDIPEGYSVSREKKERFSLILESASTNQTSMYLCASNLNSRGNTIYFGEGSWLTVV.

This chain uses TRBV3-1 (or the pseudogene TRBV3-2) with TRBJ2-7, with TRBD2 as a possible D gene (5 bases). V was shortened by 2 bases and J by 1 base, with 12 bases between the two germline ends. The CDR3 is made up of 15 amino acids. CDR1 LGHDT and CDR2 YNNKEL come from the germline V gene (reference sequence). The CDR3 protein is CASSQLGGSSYEQYF. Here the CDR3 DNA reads TGTGCCAGCAGCCAATTAGGTGGGAGTTCCTACGAGCAGTACTTC.

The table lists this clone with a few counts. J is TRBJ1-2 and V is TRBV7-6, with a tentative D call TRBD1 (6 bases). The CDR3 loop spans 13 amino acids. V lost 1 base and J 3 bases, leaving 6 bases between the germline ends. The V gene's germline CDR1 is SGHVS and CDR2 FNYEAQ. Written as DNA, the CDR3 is TGTGCCAGCAGCTTAGACAGGGACTATGGCTACACCTTC. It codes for CASSLDRDYGYTF.

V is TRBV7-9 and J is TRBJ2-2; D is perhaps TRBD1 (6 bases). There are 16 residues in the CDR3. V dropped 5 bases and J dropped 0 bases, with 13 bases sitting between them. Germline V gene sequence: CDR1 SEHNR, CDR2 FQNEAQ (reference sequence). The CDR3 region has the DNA TGTGCCAGCAGCCCGAGCGGACAGACGAACACCGGGGAGCTGTTTTTT. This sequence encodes CASSPSGQTNTGELFF.

This CDR3 reads CASSHLGQGNTEAFF. The CDR3 DNA reads TGTGCCAGCAGTCACCTAGGACAGGGGAACACTGAAGCTTTCTTT. The chain uses TRBV27 and TRBJ1-1; 8 bases match TRBD1. Germline-derived CDR1 and CDR2 are MNHEY and SMNVEV (reference sequence). V lost 5 bases, J lost 1 base, and 6 bases stayed unmatched. The CDR3 contains 15 residues.

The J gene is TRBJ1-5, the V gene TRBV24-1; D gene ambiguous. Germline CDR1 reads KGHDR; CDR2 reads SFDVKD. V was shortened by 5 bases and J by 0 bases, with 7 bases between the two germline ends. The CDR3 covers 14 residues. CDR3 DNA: TGTGCCACCAGTGCCCTCTATAGCAATCAGCCCCAGCATTTT. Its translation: CATSALYSNQPQHF.

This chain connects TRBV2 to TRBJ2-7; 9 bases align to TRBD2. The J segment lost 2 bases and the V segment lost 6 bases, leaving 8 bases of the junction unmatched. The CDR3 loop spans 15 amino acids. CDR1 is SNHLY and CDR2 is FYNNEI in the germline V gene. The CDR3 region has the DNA TGTGCCAGCAGGGTTAGCGGGAGTCGCCCCTACGAGCAGTACTTC. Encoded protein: CASRVSGSRPYEQYF.

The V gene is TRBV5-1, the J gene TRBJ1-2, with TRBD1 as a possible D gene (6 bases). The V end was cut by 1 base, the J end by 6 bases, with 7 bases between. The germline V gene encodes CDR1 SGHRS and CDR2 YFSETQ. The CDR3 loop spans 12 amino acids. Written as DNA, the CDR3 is TGCGCCAGCAGCTTGACAGGGAATGGCTACACCTTC. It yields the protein CASSLTGNGYTF.

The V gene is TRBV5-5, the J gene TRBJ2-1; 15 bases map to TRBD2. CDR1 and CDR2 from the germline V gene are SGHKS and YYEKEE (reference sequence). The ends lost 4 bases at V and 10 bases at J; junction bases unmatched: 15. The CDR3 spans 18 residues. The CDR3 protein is CASSQGLAGGPMRLEQFF. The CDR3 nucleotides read TGTGCCAGCAGCCAAGGACTAGCGGGAGGGCCGATGAGGCTCGAGCAGTTCTTC.

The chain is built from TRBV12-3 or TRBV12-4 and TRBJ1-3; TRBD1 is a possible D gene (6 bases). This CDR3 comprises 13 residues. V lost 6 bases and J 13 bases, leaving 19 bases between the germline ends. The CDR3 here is CASSTTRGGRIYF. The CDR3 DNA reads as TGTGCCAGCAGCACGACTAGGGGGGGAAGGATATATTTT.

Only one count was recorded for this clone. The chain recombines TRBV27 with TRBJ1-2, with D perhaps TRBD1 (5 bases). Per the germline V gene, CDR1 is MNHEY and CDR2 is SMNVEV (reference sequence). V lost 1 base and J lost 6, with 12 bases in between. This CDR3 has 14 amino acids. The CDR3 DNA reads TGTGCCAGCAGTTTATTCGGGCAGGGTCATGGCTACACCTTC. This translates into CASSLFGQGHGYTF.

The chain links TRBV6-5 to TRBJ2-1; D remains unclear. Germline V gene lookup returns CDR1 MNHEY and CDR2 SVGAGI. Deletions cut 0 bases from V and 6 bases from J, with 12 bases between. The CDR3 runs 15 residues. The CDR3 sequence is CASSYSYRQTNEQFF. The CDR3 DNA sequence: TGTGCCAGCAGTTACTCCTACAGACAAACCAATGAGCAGTTCTTC.

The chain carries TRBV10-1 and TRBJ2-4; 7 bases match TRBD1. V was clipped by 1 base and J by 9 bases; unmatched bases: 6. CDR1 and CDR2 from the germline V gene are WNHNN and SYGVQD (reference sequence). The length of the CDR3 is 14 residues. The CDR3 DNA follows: TGCGCCAGCAGTGAGTGTCAGGGGGATTGCATTCAGTACTTC. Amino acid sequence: CASSECQGDCIQYF.

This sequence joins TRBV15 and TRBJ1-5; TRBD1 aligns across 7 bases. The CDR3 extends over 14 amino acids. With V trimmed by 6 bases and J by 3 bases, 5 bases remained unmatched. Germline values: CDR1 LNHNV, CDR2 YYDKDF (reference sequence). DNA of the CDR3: TGTGCCACCAGTCGACAGGGCGTCAATCAGCCCCAGCATTTT. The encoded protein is CATSRQGVNQPQHF.

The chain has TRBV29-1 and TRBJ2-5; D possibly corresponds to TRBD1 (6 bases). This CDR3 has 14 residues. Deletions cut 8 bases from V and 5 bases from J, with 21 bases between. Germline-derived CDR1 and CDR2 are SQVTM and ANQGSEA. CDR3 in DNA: TGCAGCTCGGCCCGGAAGGACAGCCTCGAGACCCAGTACTTC. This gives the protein CSSARKDSLETQYF.